This TCR beta chain derives from a study of graft-versus-host responses after intestinal transplantation. Looking at the study overall: Multivisceral, liver-intestinal, or isolated intestinal grafts went to recipients. All recipients got anti-thymocyte globulin induction, then tacrolimus and steroids for 2 to 4 years. Study-level results: Present in recipient marrow, GvH clones included some that appeared first in ileum or blood. Early post-transplant falls in HvG clones accompanied the peak levels of circulating GvH clones.

Notes on this clone: The antigen is not known.

Only in-frame clones appear in the TCRdb table, and some are missing; sequencing was by immunoSEQ multiplex PCR. This table holds about 85,000 clones, 75% to 95% found once. This specimen consisted of unstimulated CD8+ T cells sorted from spleen or lymph node cells, obtained before transplant. The source of this sequence is a human donor who was the organ donor for an intestinal transplant.

The CDR3 protein is CASSHNGGLKRGYTF. The DNA for the CDR3 is TGTGCCAGCAGTCACAACGGAGGGTTAAAGCGGGGCTACACCTTC. V and J are TRBV9 and TRBJ1-2; D is undetermined. The length of the CDR3 is 15 residues. V was pared by 5 bases and J by 8 bases, with 22 bases between. Per the germline V gene, CDR1 is SGDLS and CDR2 is YYNGEE.